The 10 T cell receptor beta chains below come from one sample, sequenced in a study of blood T cells in healthy people across ages. Alongside a J-beta primer mix, a sample-barcoded 5' primer served in a second PCR lasting roughly 6 to 12 cycles. TCRdb processed the 5' RACE reads anew with MiXCR; each CDR3 protein has one entry. The sample includes over 1.5 million distinct CDR3 sequences, roughly 52% of them seen just once. Material for sequencing was blood. All receptors derive from a woman aged 40 to 50 in good health.

The CDR3 loop is CASNPAGLASSDTQYF. The DNA for the CDR3 is TGCGCCAGCAACCCGGCAGGACTAGCGTCTTCAGATACGCAGTATTTT. The J gene is TRBJ2-3, the V gene TRBV5-1, with 9 nucleotides matching TRBD2. Germline CDR1 reads SGHRS; CDR2 reads YFSETQ. The CDR3 length is 16 residues. With 6 bases clipped from V and 4 bases from J, the junction kept 12 bases outside the gene matches.

The chain has TRBV6-5 and TRBJ2-7; 7 nucleotides line up with TRBD1. Matching the DNA end better, TRBJ2-5 makes the J call doubtful. The CDR3 is 14 amino acids. The V gene's germline CDR1 is MNHEY and CDR2 SVGAGI. This chain's CDR3 is CASSYLGGRGTQYF. Here the CDR3 DNA reads TGTGCCAGCAGTTACTTAGGGGGCCGGGGGACCCAGTACTTC.

The CDR3 DNA reads TGTGCCAGCAGTTACTCGGGACAGGAGGAGCAGTTCTTC. Amino acids: CASSYSGQEEQFF. The chain recombines TRBV6-2 or TRBV6-3 with TRBJ2-1; TRBD1 matches at 8 bases. Germline V gene data show CDR1 as MNHEY and CDR2 as SVGEGT. The CDR3 consists of 13 residues. Trimming removed 0 bases from V and 10 bases from J; junction bases left unmatched: 2.

This clonotype has more than one count but fewer than ten. This chain joins TRBV12-3 or TRBV12-4 and TRBJ2-5, with D perhaps assigned TRBD1 or TRBD2 (6 bases each). Near its end, the DNA agrees better with TRBJ2-7, so the J call may be wrong. The CDR3 contains 14 residues. CDR3 sequence reads: CASSLFGGLDEQYF. As DNA, the CDR3 is TGTGCCAGCAGTTTATTTGGGGGGCTTGACGAGCAGTACTTC.

The chain is built from TRBV6-2 or TRBV6-3 and TRBJ2-4, with D tentatively TRBD2 (5 bases). Near its end, the DNA agrees better with TRBJ2-5, so the J call may be wrong. Germline-derived CDR1 and CDR2 are MNHEY and SVGEGT. This CDR3 comprises 15 residues. The chain's CDR3 is CASIASGTHQETQYF. CDR3 coding DNA: TGTGCCAGCATCGCCAGCGGAACGCACCAAGAGACCCAGTACTTC.

The chain uses TRBV5-1 and TRBJ2-3; weak D call: TRBD2 (5 bases). Trimming stripped 4 bases from V and 11 bases from J, with 14 bases between. CDR3 length: 12 residues. Per germline, CDR1 SGHRS and CDR2 YFSETQ. The CDR3 DNA sequence: TGCGCCAGCAGCCCCGACGGGATGGGGCAGTATTTT. Protein sequence: CASSPDGMGQYF.

The CDR3 DNA reads TGTGCCAGCAGCTTAGATACAGGGCGGGATACGCAGTATTTT. Protein sequence: CASSLDTGRDTQYF. This chain joins TRBV7-9 and TRBJ2-3, with TRBD1 as a possible D gene (6 bases). This CDR3 region has 14 residues. Trimming pared 1 base from V and 6 bases from J, leaving 11 bases between. Germline V gene sequence: CDR1 SEHNR, CDR2 FQNEAQ (reference sequence).

The chain links TRBV6-2 or TRBV6-3 to TRBJ2-5; possibly TRBD1 for D (6 bases). The DNA end lines up better with TRBJ2-7; the J call may be wrong. CDR3 length equals 16 residues. Germline loops: CDR1 MNHEY, CDR2 SVGEGT. CDR3 sequence: CASSYSIWAGDNEQYF. Written as DNA, the CDR3 is TGTGCCAGCAGTTACTCGATTTGGGCAGGGGATAACGAGCAGTACTTC.

The rearrangement links TRBV27 to TRBJ2-4; 8 nucleotides align to TRBD2. CDR1 and CDR2 from the germline V gene are MNHEY and SMNVEV (reference sequence). The ends lost 1 base at V and 0 bases at J; junction bases unmatched: 8. CDR3 length: 18 residues. As DNA, the CDR3 is TGTGCCAGCAGTTTATTTGGTAGCGGGGCAGTAGCCAAAAACATTCAGTACTTC. This encodes CASSLFGSGAVAKNIQYF.

The chain recombines TRBV6-5 with TRBJ2-6, with 8 bases identical to TRBD2. Germline loops: CDR1 MNHEY, CDR2 SVGAGI. Trimming cost V 8 bases and J 2 bases; bases outside gene matches: 8. This CDR3 has 16 residues. The CDR3 bases are TGTGCCAGCTCTAAGCGGGGGAGCACTGGGGCCAACGTCCTGACTTTC. Its protein is CASSKRGSTGANVLTF.